This record concerns one T cell receptor (beta chain) sequence. Antigen: not known. The CDR3 spans 13 residues. The V gene end was trimmed by 3 bases and the J gene end by 5 bases; junction bases not matched to a gene: 5. Per the germline V gene, CDR1 is SGHDT and CDR2 is YYEEEE. This sample stems from a study of siplizumab effects on memory and regulatory T cells. Whole-study findings and limits: An assignable naive or memory phenotype was lacking in roughly 75-95% of proliferating CD4+ or CD8+ clones.

Per sample, about 10^5 TCR templates underwent assay. Only in-frame clones appear in the TCRdb table, and some are missing; sequencing was by immunoSEQ multiplex PCR. The sample lists roughly 9,000 clones; roughly three quarters were seen once. The chain uses TRBV5-6 and TRBJ2-7; 7 bases map to TRBD1. The origin of this receptor is a human donor in good health. The sequencing input was effector memory CD8+ T cells sorted from blood. Specified subset: unstimulated CD8+ effector memory T cells. CDR3: CASSSTGQDEQYF. The CDR3 nucleotides are TGTGCCAGCAGCTCGACAGGGCAAGACGAGCAGTACTTC.